The 6 T cell receptor beta chains below were found in one sample sequenced in a study of T cell repertoires in cytomegalovirus infection. TCRdb processed the reads anew with MiXCR; each CDR3 protein has one entry. The sample includes approximately 240,000 distinct CDR3 sequences, roughly an eighth of them seen just once. The sample consisted of PBMCs. These receptors all come from a human donor in good health (CMV status not recorded). Some clones in this sample may be carry-over from other donors' samples.

This clonotype appeared many times. The chain links TRBV12-3 or TRBV12-4 to TRBJ1-1; TRBD1 might be the D (6 bases). Trimming took 6 bases from V and 8 from J, leaving 16 bases between them. CDR3 length: 13 amino acids. The CDR3 loop reads CASRLGGGFEAFF. The CDR3 DNA sequence: TGTGCCAGCAGACTAGGGGGGGGATTCGAAGCTTTCTTT.

This clonotype came up a few times. The chain carries TRBV7-9 and TRBJ2-3; 7 bases line up with TRBD1. V dropped 1 base and J dropped 2; count of bases not matched to a gene: 9. Per germline, CDR1 SEHNR and CDR2 FQNEAQ (reference sequence). CDR3 length: 17 amino acids. CDR3 residues: CASSLGAGTAFTDTQYF. For the CDR3, the DNA is TGTGCCAGCAGCTTAGGGGCCGGGACAGCCTTCACAGATACGCAGTATTTT.

The sample holds many counts of this clonotype. This chain joins TRBV6-5 and TRBJ1-2; D is unclear. CDR1 is MNHEY and CDR2 is SVGAGI in the germline V gene. Trimming shortened V by 0 bases and J by 2 bases, and 7 bases separated the two germline ends. This CDR3 has 14 amino acids. The CDR3 DNA reads as TGTGCCAGCAGTTACTCGGGCGGGAACTATGGCTACACCTTC. Amino acids: CASSYSGGNYGYTF.

This clonotype was detected once. The rearrangement links TRBV28 to TRBJ2-3, with 9 bases that match TRBD2. V lost 10 bases to trimming and J lost 4 bases; unmatched junction nucleotides: 6. Germline loops: CDR1 MDHEN, CDR2 SYDVKM. The CDR3 is made up of 13 amino acids. Here the CDR3 reads CATGGGAPDTQYF. The CDR3 DNA follows: TGTGCCACCGGCGGGGGGGCCCCAGATACGCAGTATTTT.

The V call is TRBV5-4, the J call TRBJ2-6; D gene ambiguous. Trimming shortened V by 2 bases and J by 4 bases, and 7 bases separated the two germline ends. CDR3 length: 14 amino acids. Germline loops: CDR1 SGHNT, CDR2 YYREEE (reference sequence). The CDR3 sequence: CASSFSGGANVLTF. In nucleotides, the CDR3 is TGTGCCAGCAGCTTCAGTGGAGGGGCCAACGTCCTGACTTTC.

This clonotype turned up a few times. The J gene is TRBJ1-1, the V gene TRBV5-1; D is uncertain. The CDR3 spans 15 residues. Germline CDR1 reads SGHRS; CDR2 reads YFSETQ. V was cut by 4 bases and J by 3 bases, with 16 bases left in between. The CDR3 nucleotides read TGCGCCAGCAGCCCCCAAGGCGGAGCGGACACTGAAGCTTTCTTT. It codes for CASSPQGGADTEAFF.